The rows below give T cell receptor beta chains drawn from one sample of a study of T-cell memory formation after mild COVID-19. TCRdb called the 5' RACE reads again in MiXCR, with one record for every CDR3 protein. The repertoire holds fewer than 650,000 distinct CDR3 sequences, with roughly 20% as singletons. Sequenced input: PBMCs or a T cell subset sorted from them (not recorded which). Receptor source: an adult woman who had mild COVID-19 (a few samples of this study predate the infection). Cell type and time point are not known. CDR3s include the opening cysteine and the closing phenylalanine or tryptophan. The order of the fields is J gene, clone size, V gene, D gene, CDR3 protein, CDR3 DNA. A D gene is named only where the DNA matches it firmly. Clone sizes are given selectively: once, few, many, or a class where the clone is expanded.

J: TRBJ1-6; size: few; V: TRBV18; D: TRBD1; CDR3: CASSPAGTGNNSPLHF; DNA: TGTGCCAGCTCACCAGCCGGGACAGGCAACAATTCACCCCTCCACTTT
J: TRBJ2-7; size: few; V: TRBV11-3; D: -; CDR3: CASGRDVDYEQYF; DNA: TGTGCCAGCGGCCGGGACGTAGACTACGAGCAGTACTTC
J: TRBJ1-4; size: many; V: TRBV19; D: -; CDR3: CASSISGGDATNEKLFF; DNA: TGTGCCAGTAGTATTTCTGGCGGTGACGCAACTAATGAAAAACTGTTTTTT
J: TRBJ2-2; size: -; V: TRBV9; D: -; CDR3: CASSPLGAEPTGELFF; DNA: TGTGCCAGCAGCCCCTTGGGGGCGGAACCGACCGGGGAGCTGTTTTTT
J: TRBJ2-7; size: -; V: TRBV6-2/TRBV6-3; D: TRBD2; CDR3: CASSYSTSSYSSYEQYF; DNA: TGTGCCAGCAGTTACTCGACTAGCTCCTATAGCTCCTACGAGCAGTACTTC
J: TRBJ2-1; size: -; V: TRBV20-1; D: -; CDR3: CSARDVASSYNEQFF; DNA: TGCAGTGCTAGAGATGTAGCGAGCTCCTACAATGAGCAGTTCTTC
J: TRBJ2-1; size: -; V: TRBV20-1; D: TRBD2; CDR3: CSAKSSGRASYNEQFF; DNA: TGCAGTGCCAAAAGCAGCGGGAGGGCTTCATACAATGAGCAGTTCTTC
J: TRBJ1-2; size: -; V: TRBV7-3; D: -; CDR3: CASSAPDKGEYGYTF; DNA: TGTGCCAGCAGCGCCCCCGACAAGGGGGAATATGGCTACACCTTC
J: TRBJ1-5; size: few; V: TRBV7-7; D: TRBD1; CDR3: CASSFPRDRPVRRPQHF; DNA: TGTGCCAGCAGCTTTCCCCGGGACAGGCCCGTTCGGCGGCCCCAGCATTTT
J: TRBJ2-7; size: few; V: TRBV24-1; D: -; CDR3: CATSSTGVSYEQYF; DNA: TGTGCCACCAGTTCGACAGGCGTCTCCTACGAGCAGTACTTC
J: TRBJ1-2; size: few; V: TRBV3-1; D: -; CDR3: CASSQVIGIQGHGYTF; DNA: TGTGCCAGCAGCCAAGTCATCGGCATACAGGGCCATGGCTACACCTTC
J: TRBJ1-1; size: few; V: TRBV6-6; D: TRBD1; CDR3: CASSPSGQPTFKAEAFF; DNA: TGTGCCAGCTCTCCCTCGGGACAGCCGACATTTAAGGCTGAAGCTTTCTTT
J: TRBJ2-5; size: many; V: TRBV24-1; D: TRBD1; CDR3: CATSEPTGIEGVETQYF; DNA: TGTGCCACCAGTGAGCCGACAGGGATCGAGGGCGTGGAGACCCAGTACTTC
J: TRBJ2-1; size: few; V: TRBV19; D: TRBD1; CDR3: CASRTWDRDYNEQFF; DNA: TGTGCCAGTAGGACCTGGGACAGGGACTACAATGAGCAGTTCTTC
J: TRBJ2-2; size: few; V: TRBV10-3; D: TRBD2; CDR3: CAISASIGTSENTGELFF; DNA: TGTGCCATCAGTGCTTCAATAGGGACTAGCGAGAACACCGGGGAGCTGTTTTTT
J: TRBJ2-7; size: -; V: TRBV11-2; D: -; CDR3: CASSWGEIYEQYF; DNA: TGTGCCAGCAGCTGGGGGGAGATCTACGAGCAGTACTTC
J: TRBJ2-7; size: few; V: TRBV29-1; D: TRBD2; CDR3: CSVLTGGSYEQYF; DNA: TGCAGCGTTCTCACGGGGGGTTCCTACGAGCAGTACTTC
J: TRBJ2-2; size: -; V: TRBV24-1; D: TRBD2; CDR3: CATSDPGGTSATGELFF; DNA: TGTGCCACCAGTGATCCAGGTGGGACTAGCGCCACCGGGGAGCTGTTTTTT
J: TRBJ1-2; size: -; V: TRBV27; D: TRBD1; CDR3: CASSDRGSYGYTF; DNA: TGTGCCAGCAGTGACAGGGGATCCTATGGCTACACCTTC
J: TRBJ2-2; size: many; V: TRBV7-7; D: TRBD1; CDR3: CASSLAAGGRTGELFF; DNA: TGTGCTAGCAGCTTAGCGGCAGGGGGCAGGACCGGGGAGCTGTTTTTT
J: TRBJ2-6; size: few; V: TRBV3-1; D: -; CDR3: CASRVRGANVLTF; DNA: TGTGCCAGCAGGGTTCGCGGGGCCAACGTCCTGACTTTC
J: TRBJ2-5; size: -; V: TRBV19; D: -; CDR3: CASSIFIGPQTQYF; DNA: TGTGCCAGTAGTATTTTCATTGGACCGCAGACCCAGTACTTC
J: TRBJ2-3; size: -; V: TRBV30; D: -; CDR3: CAWSRSVTDTQYF; DNA: TGTGCCTGGAGTAGGTCAGTCACAGATACGCAGTATTTT
J: TRBJ2-7; size: many; V: TRBV7-9; D: TRBD1; CDR3: CASSLDRAPHEQYF; DNA: TGTGCCAGCAGCTTGGACAGGGCCCCCCACGAGCAGTACTTC
J: TRBJ2-7; size: many; V: TRBV30; D: -; CDR3: CAWSAPGLRSYEQYF; DNA: TGTGCCTGGAGTGCCCCCGGGCTCAGGTCCTACGAGCAGTACTTC
J: TRBJ1-1; size: -; V: TRBV20-1; D: -; CDR3: CSAGTAMNTEAFF; DNA: TGCAGTGCTGGCACAGCCATGAACACTGAAGCTTTCTTT
J: TRBJ2-3; size: -; V: TRBV9; D: -; CDR3: CASSARTDTQYF; DNA: TGTGCCAGCAGCGCGCGTACAGATACGCAGTATTTT
J: TRBJ2-5; size: -; V: TRBV24-1; D: -; CDR3: CATSDSPETQYF; DNA: TGTGCCACCAGTGATTCCCCAGAGACCCAGTACTTC
J: TRBJ1-2; size: -; V: TRBV25-1; D: -; CDR3: CASSALTSSIGYTF; DNA: TGTGCCAGCAGTGCCCTGACCAGTTCTATCGGCTACACCTTC